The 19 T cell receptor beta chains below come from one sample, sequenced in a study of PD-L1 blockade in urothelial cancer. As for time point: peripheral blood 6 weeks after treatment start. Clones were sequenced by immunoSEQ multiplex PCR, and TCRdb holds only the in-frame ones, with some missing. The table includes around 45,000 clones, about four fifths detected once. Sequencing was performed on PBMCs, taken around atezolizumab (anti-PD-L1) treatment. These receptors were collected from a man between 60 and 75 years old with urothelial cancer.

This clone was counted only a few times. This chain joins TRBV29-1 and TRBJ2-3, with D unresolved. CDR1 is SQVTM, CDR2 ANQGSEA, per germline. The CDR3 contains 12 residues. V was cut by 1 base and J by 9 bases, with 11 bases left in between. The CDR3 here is CSVEGSSGTQYF. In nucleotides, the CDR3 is TGCAGCGTTGAAGGTTCATCCGGGACGCAGTATTTT.

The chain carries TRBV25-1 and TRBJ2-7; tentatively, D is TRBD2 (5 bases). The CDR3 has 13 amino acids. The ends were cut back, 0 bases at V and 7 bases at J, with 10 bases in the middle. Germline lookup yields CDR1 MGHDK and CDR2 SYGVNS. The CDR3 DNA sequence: TGTGCCAGCAGTGAATATGGCGGGTGGGAGCAGTACTTC. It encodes CASSEYGGWEQYF.

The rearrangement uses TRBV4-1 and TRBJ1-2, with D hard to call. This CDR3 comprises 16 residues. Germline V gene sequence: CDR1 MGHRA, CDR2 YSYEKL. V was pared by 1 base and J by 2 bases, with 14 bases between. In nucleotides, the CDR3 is TGCGCCAGCAGCCAAGGAGTAGAGCCAGCGAACTATGGCTACACCTTC. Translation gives CASSQGVEPANYGYTF.

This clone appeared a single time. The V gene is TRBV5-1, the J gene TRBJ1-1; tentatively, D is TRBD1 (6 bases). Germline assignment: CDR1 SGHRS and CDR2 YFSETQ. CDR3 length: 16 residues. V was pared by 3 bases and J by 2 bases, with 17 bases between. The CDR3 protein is CASSSIYRDGNTEAFF. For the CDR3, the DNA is TGCGCCAGCAGCTCAATATACAGGGATGGTAACACTGAAGCTTTCTTT.

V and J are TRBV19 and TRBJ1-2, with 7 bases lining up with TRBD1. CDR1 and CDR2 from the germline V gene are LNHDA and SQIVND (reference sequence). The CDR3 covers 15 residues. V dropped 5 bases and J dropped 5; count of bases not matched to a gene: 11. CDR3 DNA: TGTGCCAGTAGTCGATCCGGGACAGATTTTTATGGCTACACCTTC. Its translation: CASSRSGTDFYGYTF.

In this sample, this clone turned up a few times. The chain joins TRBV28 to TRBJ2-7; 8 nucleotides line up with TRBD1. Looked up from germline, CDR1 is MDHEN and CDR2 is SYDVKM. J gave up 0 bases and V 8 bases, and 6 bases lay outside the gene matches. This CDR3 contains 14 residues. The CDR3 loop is CASSRTGSSYEQYF. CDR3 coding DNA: TGTGCCAGCTCGCGGACAGGGAGCTCCTACGAGCAGTACTTC.

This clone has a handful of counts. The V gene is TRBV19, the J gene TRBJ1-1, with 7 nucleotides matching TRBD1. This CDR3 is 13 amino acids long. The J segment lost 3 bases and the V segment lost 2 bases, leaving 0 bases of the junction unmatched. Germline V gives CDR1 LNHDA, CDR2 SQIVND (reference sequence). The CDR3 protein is CASSIRGHTEAFF. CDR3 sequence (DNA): TGTGCCAGTAGTATAAGGGGGCACACTGAAGCTTTCTTT.

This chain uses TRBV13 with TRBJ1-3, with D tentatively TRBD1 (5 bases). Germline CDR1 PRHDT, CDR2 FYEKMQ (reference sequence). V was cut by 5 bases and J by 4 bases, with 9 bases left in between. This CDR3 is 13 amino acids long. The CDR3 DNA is TGTGCCAGCAGCGCCGACAGAGGAAACACCATATATTTT. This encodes CASSADRGNTIYF.

The CDR3 here is CASSSSGWGGEQYF. The CDR3 nucleotides are TGTGCCAGCAGCTCCAGCGGGTGGGGGGGGGAGCAGTACTTC. The chain joins TRBV7-9 to TRBJ2-7, with 7 bases aligning to TRBD2. Looked up from germline, CDR1 is SEHNR and CDR2 is FQNEAQ (reference sequence). After removal of 4 bases from V and 7 bases from J, the junction contained 10 bases not matched to a gene. The CDR3 has 14 residues.

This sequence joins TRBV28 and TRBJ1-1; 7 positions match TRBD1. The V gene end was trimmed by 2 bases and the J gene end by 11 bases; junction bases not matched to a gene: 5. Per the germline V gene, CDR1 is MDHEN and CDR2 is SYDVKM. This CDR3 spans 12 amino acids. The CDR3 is CASSLTGVGAFF. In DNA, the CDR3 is TGTGCCAGCAGTTTAACAGGGGTCGGGGCTTTCTTT.

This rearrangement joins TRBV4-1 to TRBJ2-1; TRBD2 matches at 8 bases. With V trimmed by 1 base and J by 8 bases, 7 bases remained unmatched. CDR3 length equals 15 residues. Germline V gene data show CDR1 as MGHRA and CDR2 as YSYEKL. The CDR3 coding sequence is TGCGCCAGCAGCCAAGGGGCCGGGGGGGGAGATGAGCAGTTCTTC. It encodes CASSQGAGGGDEQFF.

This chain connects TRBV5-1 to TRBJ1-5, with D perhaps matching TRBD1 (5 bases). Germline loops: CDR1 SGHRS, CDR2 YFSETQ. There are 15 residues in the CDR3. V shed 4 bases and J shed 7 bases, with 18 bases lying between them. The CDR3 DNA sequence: TGCGCCAGCAGCCGGACGGGGGACGCCGGGCAGCCCCAGCATTTT. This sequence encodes CASSRTGDAGQPQHF. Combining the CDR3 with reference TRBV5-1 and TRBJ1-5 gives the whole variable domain KAGVTQTPRYLIKTRGQQVTLSCSPISGHRSVSWYQQTPGQGLQFLFEYFSETQRNKGNFPGRFSGRQFSNSRSEMNVSTLELGDSALYLCASSRTGDAGQPQHFGDGTRLSIL.

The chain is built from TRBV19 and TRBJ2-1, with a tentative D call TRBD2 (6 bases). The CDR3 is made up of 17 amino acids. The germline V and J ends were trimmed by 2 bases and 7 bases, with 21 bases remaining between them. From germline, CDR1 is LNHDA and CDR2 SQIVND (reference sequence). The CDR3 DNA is TGTGCCAGTAGTATAAGCGGGTCAGAACCCCAGTGGAATGAGCAGTTCTTC. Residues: CASSISGSEPQWNEQFF.

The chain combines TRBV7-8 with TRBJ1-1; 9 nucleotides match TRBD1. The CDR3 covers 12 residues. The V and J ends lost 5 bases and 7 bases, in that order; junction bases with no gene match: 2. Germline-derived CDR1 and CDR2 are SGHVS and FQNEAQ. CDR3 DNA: TGTGCCAGCAGCCCGGACAGGGGTGAAGCTTTCTTT. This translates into CASSPDRGEAFF.

The CDR3 protein is CASSGTGPYNEKLFF. The DNA of the CDR3 is TGTGCCAGTAGTGGAACAGGGCCGTATAATGAAAAACTGTTTTTT. The chain recombines TRBV19 with TRBJ1-4; a weak D match, TRBD1 (6 bases). Looked up from germline, CDR1 is LNHDA and CDR2 is SQIVND (reference sequence). V lost 5 bases and J lost 4, with 14 bases in between. This CDR3 comprises 15 residues.

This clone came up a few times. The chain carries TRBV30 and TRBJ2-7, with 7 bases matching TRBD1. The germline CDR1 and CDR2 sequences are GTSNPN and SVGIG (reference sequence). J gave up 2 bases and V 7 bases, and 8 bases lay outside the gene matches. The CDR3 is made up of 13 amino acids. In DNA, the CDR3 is TGTGCCTCGAGGCGCCAGGGGGCCTACGAGCAGTACTTC. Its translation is CASRRQGAYEQYF.

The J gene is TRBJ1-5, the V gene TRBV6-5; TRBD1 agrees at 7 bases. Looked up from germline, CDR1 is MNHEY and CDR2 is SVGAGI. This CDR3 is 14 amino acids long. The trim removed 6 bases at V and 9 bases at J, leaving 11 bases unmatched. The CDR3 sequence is CASSTGTAAGPQHF. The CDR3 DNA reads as TGTGCCAGCAGCACAGGGACAGCCGCCGGGCCCCAGCATTTT.

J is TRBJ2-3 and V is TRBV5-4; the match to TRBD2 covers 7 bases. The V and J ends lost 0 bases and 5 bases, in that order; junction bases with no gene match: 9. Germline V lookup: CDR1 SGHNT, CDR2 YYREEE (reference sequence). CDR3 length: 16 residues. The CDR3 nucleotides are TGTGCCAGCAGCTTGGACCAGCGGGGCTCGGGAGATACGCAGTATTTT. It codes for CASSLDQRGSGDTQYF.

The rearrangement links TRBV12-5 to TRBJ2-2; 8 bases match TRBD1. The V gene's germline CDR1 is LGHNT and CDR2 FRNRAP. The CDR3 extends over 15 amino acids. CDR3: CARTGSYLDTGELFF. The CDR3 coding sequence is TGTGCCCGGACAGGGAGTTATTTGGACACCGGGGAGCTGTTTTTT.